Each of the 5 T cell receptor beta chains below was sequenced from the same sample in a study of shared clonotypes between healthy human individuals. Generated by immunoSEQ multiplex PCR, the TCRdb table keeps only in-frame clones and is missing some. In the table there are about 2.4 million clones, 93% of which are singletons. The sequenced material came from naive CD4+ T cells from PBMCs. The subset denotes: CD45RA+ positively selected. All receptors come from a man aged 18 to 30 in good health. Some clones in this sample may be carry-over from other donors' samples.

V gene TRBV5-1 combines with J gene TRBJ2-2; 9 bases line up with TRBD2. The CDR3 sequence is 19 residues long. Germline V gives CDR1 SGHRS, CDR2 YFSETQ. V gave up 0 bases and J gave up 1 base; unmatched junction bases: 10. This chain's CDR3 is CASSLEGLALSWNTGELFF. Written as DNA, the CDR3 is TGCGCCAGCAGCTTGGAGGGACTAGCCCTATCTTGGAACACCGGGGAGCTGTTTTTT.

The chain couples TRBV18 to TRBJ1-2, with 8 bases aligning to TRBD1. Germline-derived CDR1 and CDR2 are KGHSH and LQKENI. V was pared by 0 bases and J by 3 bases, with 3 bases of the junction left unmatched. The CDR3 consists of 15 residues. The CDR3 DNA reads as TGTGCCAGCTCACCACCCACAGGGGGTTACTATGGCTACACCTTC. Its protein is CASSPPTGGYYGYTF.

This chain links TRBV6-5 with TRBJ1-5; TRBD1 aligns across 8 bases. The CDR3 extends over 14 amino acids. Germline CDR1 reads MNHEY; CDR2 reads SVGAGI. The V gene end was trimmed by 4 bases and the J gene end by 2 bases; junction bases not matched to a gene: 1. This chain's CDR3 is CASSSGGGNQPQHF. Here the CDR3 DNA reads TGTGCCAGCAGTTCAGGGGGCGGCAATCAGCCCCAGCATTTT.

This chain uses TRBV4-3 with TRBJ1-4, with TRBD1 matching 9 bases. Germline values: CDR1 LGHNA, CDR2 YSLEER. The V and J ends lost 1 base and 4 bases, in that order; junction bases with no gene match: 1. This CDR3 is built from 15 residues. The CDR3 loop reads CASSQGDRDNEKLFF. DNA for the CDR3: TGCGCCAGCAGCCAAGGGGACAGGGATAATGAAAAACTGTTTTTT.

The rearrangement uses TRBV4-1 and TRBJ2-3; TRBD2 matches 13 bases. Germline lookup yields CDR1 MGHRA and CDR2 YSYEKL. The V segment lost 3 bases and the J segment 3 bases; nucleotides outside the gene matches: 3. This CDR3 spans 16 amino acids. CDR3 residues: CASSQPGLAGTDTQYF. The CDR3, as DNA: TGCGCCAGCAGCCAGCCGGGACTAGCGGGAACAGATACGCAGTATTTT.